These 13 T cell receptor beta chains originate from one sample sequenced in a study of T cells in Graves' hyperthyroidism and ophthalmopathy. RNA transcripts provided the source from which TCR beta CDR3 regions were amplified. Carried out on the TCR CDR3, a first-round RT-PCR used the HTBI primer set. MiXCR was run by TCRdb on the multiplex PCR reads, yielding one entry per CDR3 protein. Of 600,000 to 650,000 distinct CDR3 sequences listed, roughly 17% are singletons. What was sequenced was blood. The source of these receptors is a woman aged 25 to 39 with Graves' hyperthyroidism.

J is TRBJ2-7 and V is TRBV18; TRBD1 agrees at 8 bases. The CDR3 contains 15 residues. The ends lost 4 bases at V and 4 bases at J; junction bases unmatched: 9. Germline V gene lookup returns CDR1 KGHSH and CDR2 LQKENI. As DNA, the CDR3 is TGTGCCAGCTCACGGACGACAGGGGACACATACGAGCAGTACTTC. This encodes CASSRTTGDTYEQYF.

This clonotype was counted only a few times. V and J are TRBV20-1 and TRBJ2-7, with TRBD2 matching 12 bases. V trimming: 7 bases; J trimming: 4 bases; junction bases outside the gene matches: 2. The length of the CDR3 is 12 residues. In germline, CDR1 is DFQATT, CDR2 SNEGSKA (reference sequence). CDR3 sequence: CSGLAGGYEQYF. CDR3 sequence (DNA): TGCAGTGGGCTAGCGGGAGGGTACGAGCAGTACTTC.

This clonotype has ten or more counts. V usage is TRBV28 and J usage is TRBJ2-5; no definite D call. The CDR3 spans 12 residues. Per the germline V gene, CDR1 is MDHEN and CDR2 is SYDVKM. With 5 bases removed from V and 3 bases from J, the gap between germline ends came to 7 bases. The CDR3 region has the DNA TGTGCCAGCAGTGACCGAGAAGAGACCCAGTACTTC. Translation gives CASSDREETQYF.

This clonotype appeared many times. The V gene is TRBV10-3, the J gene TRBJ2-5; D possibly uses TRBD1 or TRBD2 (6 bases each). The CDR3 consists of 16 residues. Trimming pared 3 bases from V and 1 base from J, leaving 15 bases between. Looked up from germline, CDR1 is ENHRY and CDR2 is SYGVKD. CDR3 in amino acids: CAISDLGGTTQETQYF. As DNA, the CDR3 is TGTGCCATCAGTGACCTGGGCGGGACAACCCAAGAGACCCAGTACTTC.

This clonotype has a count of ten or more. The V and J genes are TRBV2 and TRBJ2-1, with D possibly TRBD1 on 5 matching bases. Trimming pared 7 bases from V and 0 bases from J, leaving 13 bases between. The germline gives CDR1 SNHLY, CDR2 FYNNEI. CDR3 length: 15 residues. CDR3 residues: CASKKTGSSYNEQFF. CDR3 nucleotide sequence: TGTGCCAGCAAGAAAACAGGTAGCTCCTACAATGAGCAGTTCTTC.

Notes on this clonotype: A much bigger clone sits one base away, suggesting this may be a read error. This chain uses TRBV25-1 with TRBJ2-3, with D hard to call. Germline-derived CDR1 and CDR2 are MGHDK and SYGVNS. Trimming cost V 1 base and J 8 bases, with 13 bases left between them. The CDR3 contains 14 residues. The CDR3 DNA follows: TGTGCCAGCAGTGAATCGTTGTCCGTCGGTACGCAGTATTTT. It is translated as CASSESLSVGTQYF.

This clonotype was detected many times. J is TRBJ2-2 and V is TRBV13; TRBD2 matches at 7 bases. Germline V gene lookup returns CDR1 PRHDT and CDR2 FYEKMQ (reference sequence). The V segment lost 5 bases and the J segment 6 bases; nucleotides outside the gene matches: 12. This CDR3 contains 16 residues. CDR3 DNA sequence: TGTGCCAGCAGCCCCGCCGGACTAGACGGGGCCGGGGAGCTGTTTTTT. Its translation: CASSPAGLDGAGELFF.

This clonotype was detected ten times or more. This chain uses TRBV7-9 with TRBJ1-1; 7 nucleotides align to TRBD1. V was pared by 5 bases and J by 4 bases, with 7 bases of the junction left unmatched. CDR1 is SEHNR and CDR2 is FQNEAQ in the germline V gene (reference sequence). The CDR3 contains 14 residues. CDR3 amino acids: CASSPGTVGTEAFF. In DNA form, the CDR3 reads TGTGCCAGCAGCCCAGGGACAGTTGGCACTGAAGCTTTCTTT.

The rearrangement links TRBV28 to TRBJ2-5, with 14 bases lining up with TRBD2. Germline V CDR1 and CDR2: MDHEN, SYDVKM. This CDR3 spans 18 amino acids. The V gene end was trimmed by 3 bases and the J gene end by 1 base; junction bases not matched to a gene: 7. The CDR3 region has the DNA TGTGCCAGCAGTTTCGCGACTAGCGGGAGGGCCTCCCAAGAGACCCAGTACTTC. This gives the protein CASSFATSGRASQETQYF.

The chain carries TRBV3-1 and TRBJ1-1, with 8 bases lining up with TRBD1. This CDR3 comprises 13 residues. Trimming cost V 3 bases and J 10 bases; bases outside gene matches: 7. Germline V gives CDR1 LGHDT, CDR2 YNNKEL (reference sequence). CDR3 loop: CASSQPGGKVAFF. The CDR3 nucleotides read TGTGCCAGCAGCCAGCCAGGGGGCAAAGTAGCTTTCTTT.

The J gene is TRBJ1-5, the V gene TRBV20-1; D perhaps matches TRBD1 (5 bases). CDR1 is DFQATT, CDR2 SNEGSKA, per germline (reference sequence). The CDR3 has 15 residues. Trimming pared 0 bases from V and 0 bases from J, leaving 9 bases between. Here the CDR3 reads CSARDWDVSNQPQHF. The CDR3 nucleotides read TGCAGTGCTAGAGATTGGGACGTTAGCAATCAGCCCCAGCATTTT.

This clonotype was picked up a small number of times. The chain links TRBV9 to TRBJ2-3; 7 nucleotides line up with TRBD2. This CDR3 has 15 amino acids. The V segment lost 2 bases and the J segment 1 base; nucleotides outside the gene matches: 4. Germline V gene lookup returns CDR1 SGDLS and CDR2 YYNGEE. The CDR3 DNA sequence: TGTGCCAGCAGCGTTTCGACTAGCCGCACAGATACGCAGTATTTT. Its translation: CASSVSTSRTDTQYF.

This clonotype was counted many times. The V gene is TRBV18, the J gene TRBJ2-5, with D tentatively TRBD1 (5 bases). The germline V gene encodes CDR1 KGHSH and CDR2 LQKENI. This CDR3 is 13 amino acids long. The V gene lost 5 bases and the J gene lost 0 bases, with 7 bases spanning the gap. CDR3 coding DNA: TGTGCCAGCTCAGGCAGGGACCAAGAGACCCAGTACTTC. It codes for CASSGRDQETQYF.